This T cell receptor beta chain was recorded in a study of shared T cell receptors in the human thymus (dated by TCRdb to 2020 to 2023). With regard to the full study: The study investigated the way shared, self-reactive T-cell receptor alpha chains are produced in the human thymus.

Trimming takes 5 bases from V and 9 bases from J, and the germline ends sit 26 bases apart. The germline V gene specifies SGHTA as CDR1 and FQGNSA as CDR2. The CDR3 starts with the cysteine, ends with the phenylalanine, and has 16 residues. Only the CDR3 part of the read is kept: 48 bases, read in frame from the first base. With regard to this clone: The antigen it binds to is not known. No per-base quality is available; no much larger clone lies one base away.

Libraries were prepared through the immunoSEQ multiplex PCR assay. TCRdb took over this immuneACCESS table, retaining in-frame rearrangements with V and J assigned. Such tables are incomplete; in checked studies, under half of the missing clones stem from an unresolved V gene, and the remainder is unexplained. This sample lists some 660,000 clones; around 87% were detected once. Jointly, the top ten make up about 0.0094% of the sample. These data also formed part of another study, on human thymus T cells. As described in the second report: The donors were immunologically healthy infants in Finland who had open corrective cardiac surgery for congenital heart defects. Thymus tissue was collected as surgical resects that were removed during corrective cardiac surgery. Usage of V and J gene segments appeared to be biased in both the thymic and the peripheral blood repertoires. The related research found that thymic TCR repertoires overlapped highly between unrelated individuals. The study used roughly eight infant thymus samples plus four related peripheral blood samples to characterize TCR alpha and beta repertoires. The infant donors were about 6 to 244 days old, and the cohort included six or seven males and two females. After being mechanically released from the tissue, thymocytes were kept at -70 degrees C in pellets of about 8.5-32 million cells. A QIAsymphony instrument was used to extract genomic DNA from frozen cell pellets. The immunoSEQ multiplex PCR assay was used to amplify the TCRB and TCRAD loci from a standardized quantity of quality-controlled genomic DNA. Amplicons spanned the V(D)J region at a length sufficient to cover the CDR3 and identify V and J genes. Amplicon sequencing was performed on an Illumina platform through the commercial immunoSEQ service. Primer bias and sequencing errors were corrected using previously described methods, and TCRAD and TCRB definitions followed the IMGT database. immunoSEQ Analyzer 3.0 and VDJTools were used for repertoire analysis, which covered basic statistics, V/J segment usage, diversity estimates, rarefaction and pairwise overlap. Diversity was estimated using the Chao1, ChaoE, Efron-Thisted, Shannon and inverse Simpson indices, and was also estimated on datasets down-sampled to the size of the smallest sample. Repertoire overlap was determined by strict matching of CDR3 nucleotide sequence, V gene and J gene, and Jaccard-based multidimensional scaling clustering was applied. Thymus samples yielded on average roughly 790,000 unique TCRB clonotypes, compared with 80,000 to 85,000 from blood samples.

Sequenced sample: thymocytes. The chain is assembled from TRBV7-2 and TRBJ2-7, with a tentative D gene TRBD2 over 6 matching bases. This receptor was obtained from a boy younger than two with a congenital heart defect. Donor details come from another sample of the same person, matched by shared clones. The nucleotide sequence reads as follows: TGTGCCAGCAGCCTAAGGGGCTGCGGGCTCCCCGGGGGGCAGTACTTC. Its coded protein is CASSLRGCGLPGGQYF.